This T cell receptor beta chain appears in the sequencing data of a study of blood T cells in healthy people across ages. Germline values: CDR1 SGHTA, CDR2 FQGNSA. The CDR3 covers 16 residues. V gave up 6 bases and J gave up 9 bases; unmatched junction bases: 13. The authors ran a second PCR of roughly 6 to 11 cycles using a sample-barcoded 5' primer and a J-beta primer mix. Using its own MiXCR run on the 5' RACE reads, TCRdb lists one record per CDR3 protein. In the table there are 1,300,000 or so distinct CDR3 sequences, around 55% of which are singletons. The rearrangement uses TRBV7-2 and TRBJ2-3; 12 bases map to TRBD2. The sequencing sample was made of blood. This TCR was sampled from a man in his late teens or twenties in good health. The CDR3 protein is CASRVGLAGSVVTQYF. The CDR3 region has the DNA TGTGCCAGCAGGGTAGGACTAGCGGGGTCCGTGGTCACGCAGTATTTT.